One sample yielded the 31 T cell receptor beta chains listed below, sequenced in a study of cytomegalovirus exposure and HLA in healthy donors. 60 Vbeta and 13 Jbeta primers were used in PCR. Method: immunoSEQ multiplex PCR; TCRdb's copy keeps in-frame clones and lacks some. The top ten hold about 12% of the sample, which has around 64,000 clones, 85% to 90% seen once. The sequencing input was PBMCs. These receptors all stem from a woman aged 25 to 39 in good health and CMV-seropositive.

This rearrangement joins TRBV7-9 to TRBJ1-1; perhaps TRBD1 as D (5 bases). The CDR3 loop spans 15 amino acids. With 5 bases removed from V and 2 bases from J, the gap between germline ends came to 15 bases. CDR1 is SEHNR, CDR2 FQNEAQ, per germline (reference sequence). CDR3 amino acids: CASSPIRDYNTEAFF. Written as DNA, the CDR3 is TGTGCCAGCAGCCCAATCCGGGACTACAACACTGAAGCTTTCTTT.

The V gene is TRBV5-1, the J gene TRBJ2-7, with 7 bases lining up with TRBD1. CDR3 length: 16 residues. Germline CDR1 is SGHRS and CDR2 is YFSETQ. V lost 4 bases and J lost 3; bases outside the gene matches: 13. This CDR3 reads CASSPLGWDRYYEQYF. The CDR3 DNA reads TGCGCCAGCAGCCCATTAGGTTGGGACAGATACTACGAGCAGTACTTC.

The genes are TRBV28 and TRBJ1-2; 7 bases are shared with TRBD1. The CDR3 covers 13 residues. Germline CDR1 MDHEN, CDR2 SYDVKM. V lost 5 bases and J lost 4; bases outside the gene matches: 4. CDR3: CASSQTGSYGYTF. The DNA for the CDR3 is TGTGCCAGCAGTCAGACAGGGAGCTATGGCTACACCTTC.

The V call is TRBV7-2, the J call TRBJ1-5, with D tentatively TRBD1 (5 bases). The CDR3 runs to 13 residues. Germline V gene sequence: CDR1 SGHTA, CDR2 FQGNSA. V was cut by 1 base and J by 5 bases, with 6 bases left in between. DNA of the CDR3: TGTGCCAGCAGCTTAGGACAGTATCAGCCCCAGCATTTT. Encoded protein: CASSLGQYQPQHF. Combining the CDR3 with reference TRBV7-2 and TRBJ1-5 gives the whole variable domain GAGVSQSPSNKVTEKGKDVELRCDPISGHTALYWYRQSLGQGLEFLIYFQGNSAPDKSGLPSDRFSAERTGGSVSTLTIQRTQQEDSAVYLCASSLGQYQPQHFGDGTRLSIL.

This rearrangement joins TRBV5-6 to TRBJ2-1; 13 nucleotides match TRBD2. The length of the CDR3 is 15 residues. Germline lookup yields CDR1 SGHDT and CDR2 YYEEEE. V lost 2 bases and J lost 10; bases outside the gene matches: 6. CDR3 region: CASSFRTSGGGEQFF. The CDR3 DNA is TGTGCCAGCAGCTTCCGGACTAGCGGGGGCGGGGAGCAGTTCTTC.

CDR3 region: CASSRLGQGHYEQYF. The DNA for the CDR3 is TGTGCCAGTAGTAGACTTGGACAGGGGCACTACGAGCAGTACTTC. The chain joins TRBV19 to TRBJ2-7; 9 positions match TRBD1. CDR1 and CDR2 from the germline V gene are LNHDA and SQIVND (reference sequence). V dropped 4 bases and J dropped 3; count of bases not matched to a gene: 7. CDR3 size: 15 residues.

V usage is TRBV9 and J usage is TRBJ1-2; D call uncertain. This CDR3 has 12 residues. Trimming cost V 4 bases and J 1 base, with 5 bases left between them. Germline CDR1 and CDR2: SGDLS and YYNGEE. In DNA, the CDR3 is TGTGCCAGCAGCACGGGTAACTATGGCTACACCTTC. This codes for CASSTGNYGYTF.

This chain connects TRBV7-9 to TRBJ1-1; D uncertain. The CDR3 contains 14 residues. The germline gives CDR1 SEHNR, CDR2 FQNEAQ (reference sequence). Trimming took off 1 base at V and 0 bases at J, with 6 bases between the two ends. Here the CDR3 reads CASSLEPMNTEAFF. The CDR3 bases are TGTGCCAGCAGCTTAGAGCCGATGAACACTGAAGCTTTCTTT.

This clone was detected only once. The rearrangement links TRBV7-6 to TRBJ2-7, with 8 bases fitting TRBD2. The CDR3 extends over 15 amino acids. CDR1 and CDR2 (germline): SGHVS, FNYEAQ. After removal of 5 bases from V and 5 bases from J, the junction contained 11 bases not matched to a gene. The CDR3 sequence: CASSPWTSKNHEQYF. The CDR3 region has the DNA TGTGCCAGCAGCCCATGGACTAGCAAAAACCACGAGCAGTACTTC.

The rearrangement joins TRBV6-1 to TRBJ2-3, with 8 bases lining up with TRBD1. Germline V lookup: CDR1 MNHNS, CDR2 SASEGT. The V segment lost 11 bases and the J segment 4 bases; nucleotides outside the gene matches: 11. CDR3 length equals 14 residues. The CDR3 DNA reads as TGTGCCGGCGGTGTTGGGACAGGAGCAGATACGCAGTATTTT. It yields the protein CAGGVGTGADTQYF.

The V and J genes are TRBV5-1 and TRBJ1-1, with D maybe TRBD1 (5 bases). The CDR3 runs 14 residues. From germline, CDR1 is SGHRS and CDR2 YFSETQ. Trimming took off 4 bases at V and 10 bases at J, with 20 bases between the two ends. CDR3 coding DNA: TGCGCCAGCAGCATACCACAGGTGAACAAGCGAGCTTTCTTT. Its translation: CASSIPQVNKRAFF.

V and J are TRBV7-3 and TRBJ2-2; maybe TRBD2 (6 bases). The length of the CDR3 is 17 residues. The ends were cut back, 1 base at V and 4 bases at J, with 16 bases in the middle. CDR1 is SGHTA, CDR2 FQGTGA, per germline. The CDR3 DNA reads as TGTGCCAGCAGCTTAAGAGTCGCGACTAGGGGCACCGGGGAGCTGTTTTTT. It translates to CASSLRVATRGTGELFF.

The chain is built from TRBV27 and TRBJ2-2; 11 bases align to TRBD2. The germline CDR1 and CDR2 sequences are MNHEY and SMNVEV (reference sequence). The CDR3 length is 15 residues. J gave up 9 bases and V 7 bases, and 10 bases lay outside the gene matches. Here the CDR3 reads CASNPTSGRIRELFF. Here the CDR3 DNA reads TGTGCCAGCAACCCCACTAGCGGGAGAATTCGGGAGCTGTTTTTT.

CDR3 sequence (DNA): TGTGCCAGCTCACCCACCTCAGGGGGCGACCAGCCCCAGCATTTT. Translating gives CASSPTSGGDQPQHF. The chain carries TRBV18 and TRBJ1-5; TRBD1 matches at 8 bases. There are 15 residues in the CDR3. CDR1 is KGHSH and CDR2 is LQKENI in the germline V gene. The trim removed 3 bases at V and 7 bases at J, leaving 8 bases unmatched.

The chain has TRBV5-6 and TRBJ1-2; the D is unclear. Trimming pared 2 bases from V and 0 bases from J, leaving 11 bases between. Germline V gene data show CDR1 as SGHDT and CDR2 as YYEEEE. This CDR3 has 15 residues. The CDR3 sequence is CASSFGRFANYGYTF. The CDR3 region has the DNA TGTGCCAGCAGCTTTGGCAGGTTTGCTAACTATGGCTACACCTTC.

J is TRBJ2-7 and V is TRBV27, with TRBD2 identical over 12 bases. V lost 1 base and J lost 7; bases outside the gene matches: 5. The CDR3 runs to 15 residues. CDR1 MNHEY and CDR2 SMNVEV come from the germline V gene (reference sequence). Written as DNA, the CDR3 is TGTGCCAGCAGTTTATGGACTAGCGGGGCCGGGGAGCAGTACTTC. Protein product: CASSLWTSGAGEQYF.

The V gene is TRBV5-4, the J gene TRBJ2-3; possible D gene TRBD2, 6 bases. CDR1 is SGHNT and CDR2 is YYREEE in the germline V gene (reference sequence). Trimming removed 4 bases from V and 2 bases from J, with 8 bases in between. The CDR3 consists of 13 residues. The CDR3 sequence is CASSRDFTDTQYF. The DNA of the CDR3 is TGTGCCAGCAGCCGGGACTTCACAGATACGCAGTATTTT.

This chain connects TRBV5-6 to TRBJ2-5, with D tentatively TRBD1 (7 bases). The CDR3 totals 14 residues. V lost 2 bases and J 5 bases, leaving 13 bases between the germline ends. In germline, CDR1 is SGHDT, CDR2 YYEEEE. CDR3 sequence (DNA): TGTGCCAGCAGCTTTCAGGGGGGTGGGGAGACCCAGTACTTC. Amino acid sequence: CASSFQGGGETQYF. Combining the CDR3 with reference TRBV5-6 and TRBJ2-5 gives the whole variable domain DAGVTQSPTHLIKTRGQQVTLRCSPKSGHDTVSWYQQALGQGPQFIFQYYEEEERQRGNFPDRFSGHQFPNYSSELNVNALLLGDSALYLCASSFQGGGETQYFGPGTRLLVL.

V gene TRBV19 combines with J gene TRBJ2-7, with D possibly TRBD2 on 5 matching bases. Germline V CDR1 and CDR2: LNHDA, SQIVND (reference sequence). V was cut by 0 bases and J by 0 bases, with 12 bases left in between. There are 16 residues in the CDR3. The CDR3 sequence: CASSIDPRGSSYEQYF. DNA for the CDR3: TGTGCCAGTAGTATAGACCCGCGAGGGAGCTCCTACGAGCAGTACTTC. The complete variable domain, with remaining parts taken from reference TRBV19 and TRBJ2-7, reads DGGITQSPKYLFRKEGQNVTLSCEQNLNHDAMYWYRQDPGQGLRLIYYSQIVNDFQKGDIAEGYSVSREKKESFPLTVTSAQKNPTAFYLCASSIDPRGSSYEQYFGPGTRLTVT.

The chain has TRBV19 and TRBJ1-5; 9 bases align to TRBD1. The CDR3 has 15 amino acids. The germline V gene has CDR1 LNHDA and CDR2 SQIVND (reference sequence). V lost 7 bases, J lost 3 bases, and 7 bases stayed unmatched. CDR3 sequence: CASTRTGEINQPQHF. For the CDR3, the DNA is TGTGCCAGTACCAGGACAGGGGAAATCAATCAGCCCCAGCATTTT.

This CDR3 is CASSPPQRGTTDTQYF. In DNA form, the CDR3 reads TGTGCCAGCAGTCCACCCCAGCGGGGGACCACAGATACGCAGTATTTT. V and J are TRBV27 and TRBJ2-3, with 8 bases fitting TRBD2. Germline values: CDR1 MNHEY, CDR2 SMNVEV (reference sequence). V was clipped by 5 bases and J by 2 bases; unmatched bases: 9. The CDR3 runs to 16 residues.

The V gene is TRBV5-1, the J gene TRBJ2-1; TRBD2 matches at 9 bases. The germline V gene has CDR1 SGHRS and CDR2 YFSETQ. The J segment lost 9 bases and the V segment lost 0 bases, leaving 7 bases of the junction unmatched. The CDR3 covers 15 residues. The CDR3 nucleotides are TGCGCCAGCAGCTTGGAGGGCGGGAGGGCCACTGAGCAGTTCTTC. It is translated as CASSLEGGRATEQFF.

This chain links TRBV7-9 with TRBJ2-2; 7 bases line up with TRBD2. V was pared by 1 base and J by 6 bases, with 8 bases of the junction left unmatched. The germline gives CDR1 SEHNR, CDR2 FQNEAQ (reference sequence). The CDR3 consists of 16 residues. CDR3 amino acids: CASSLVPGREAGELFF. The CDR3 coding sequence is TGTGCCAGCAGCTTAGTTCCAGGGAGGGAGGCCGGGGAGCTGTTTTTT.

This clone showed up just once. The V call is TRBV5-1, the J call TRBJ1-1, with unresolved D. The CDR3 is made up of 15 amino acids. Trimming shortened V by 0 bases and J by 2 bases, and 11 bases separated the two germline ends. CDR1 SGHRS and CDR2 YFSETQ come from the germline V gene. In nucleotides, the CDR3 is TGCGCCAGCAGCTTGGCCCGGAGGGTTAACACTGAAGCTTTCTTT. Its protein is CASSLARRVNTEAFF.

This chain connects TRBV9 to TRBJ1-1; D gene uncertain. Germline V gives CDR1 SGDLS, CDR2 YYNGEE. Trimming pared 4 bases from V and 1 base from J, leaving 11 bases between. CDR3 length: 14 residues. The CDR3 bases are TGTGCCAGCAGCCCGCTGGGCCGGAACACTGAAGCTTTCTTT. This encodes CASSPLGRNTEAFF.

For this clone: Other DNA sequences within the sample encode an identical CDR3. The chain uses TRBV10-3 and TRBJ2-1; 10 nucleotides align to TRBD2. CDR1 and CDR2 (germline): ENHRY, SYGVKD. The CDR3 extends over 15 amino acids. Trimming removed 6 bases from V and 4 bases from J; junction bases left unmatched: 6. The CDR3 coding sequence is TGTGCCATCAGCCCTAGCGGGAGTGGGTACAATGAGCAGTTCTTC. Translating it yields CAISPSGSGYNEQFF.

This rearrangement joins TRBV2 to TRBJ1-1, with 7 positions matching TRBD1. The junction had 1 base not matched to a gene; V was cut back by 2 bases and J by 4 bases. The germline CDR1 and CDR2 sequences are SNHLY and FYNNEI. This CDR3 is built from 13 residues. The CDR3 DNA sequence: TGTGCCAGCAGTGAAAGGGGGCCCACTGAAGCTTTCTTT. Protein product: CASSERGPTEAFF.

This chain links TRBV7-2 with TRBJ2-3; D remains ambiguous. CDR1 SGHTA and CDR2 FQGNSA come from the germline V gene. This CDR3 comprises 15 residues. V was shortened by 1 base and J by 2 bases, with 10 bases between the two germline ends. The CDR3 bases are TGTGCCAGCAGCTTAGGGCGGTACACCACAGATACGCAGTATTTT. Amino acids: CASSLGRYTTDTQYF.

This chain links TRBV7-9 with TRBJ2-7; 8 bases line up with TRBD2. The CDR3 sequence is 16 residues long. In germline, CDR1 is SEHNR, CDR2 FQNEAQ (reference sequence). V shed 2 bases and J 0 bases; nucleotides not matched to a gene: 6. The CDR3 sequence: CASSLPSGSGSYEQYF. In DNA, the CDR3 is TGTGCCAGCAGCTTACCCAGCGGGAGTGGCTCCTACGAGCAGTACTTC.

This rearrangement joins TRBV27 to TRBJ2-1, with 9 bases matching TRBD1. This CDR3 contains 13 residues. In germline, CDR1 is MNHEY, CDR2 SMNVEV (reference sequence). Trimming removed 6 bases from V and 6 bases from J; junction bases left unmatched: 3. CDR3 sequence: CASRLQGANEQFF. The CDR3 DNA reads TGTGCCAGCAGGCTACAGGGGGCCAATGAGCAGTTCTTC.

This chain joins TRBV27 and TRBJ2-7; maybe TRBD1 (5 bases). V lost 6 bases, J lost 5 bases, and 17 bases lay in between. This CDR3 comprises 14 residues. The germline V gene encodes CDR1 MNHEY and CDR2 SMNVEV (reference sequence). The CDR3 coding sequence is TGTGCCAGCAGCACCTCATGGCAGGGTGACGAGCAGTACTTC. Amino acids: CASSTSWQGDEQYF.